This T cell receptor (beta chain) was identified during a study of spatial heterogeneity in lung cancer. On each TCR cDNA molecule, a unique molecular identifier was present. TCRdb used MiXCR to reprocess the 5' RACE reads, holding one entry per CDR3 protein. The sample lists around 48,000 distinct CDR3 sequences, over 4.5% occurring once. The CDR3 runs 14 residues. Trimming pared 0 bases from V and 6 bases from J, leaving 12 bases between. Germline lookup yields CDR1 DFQATT and CDR2 SNEGSKA (reference sequence). The time point denotes: sample taken at primary tumor resection. Patients with untreated early-stage non-small cell lung cancer, numbering 72, were the donors. Frozen PBMC, nontumor lung or tumor provided whole RNA, which was sequenced unsorted.

The TCR comes from a male donor with early-stage non-small cell lung cancer. The J gene is TRBJ2-1, the V gene TRBV20-1; D possibly corresponds to TRBD2 (6 bases). The sequencing here drew on PBMCs, taken at surgery. The CDR3 protein is CSARDRGAVNEQFF. The CDR3 DNA reads as TGCAGTGCTAGAGATCGCGGGGCCGTCAATGAGCAGTTCTTC.